This is a list of T cell receptor beta chains from one sample in a study of beta chain features in type 1 diabetes. TCRdb's copy holds only in-frame clones and misses some; the assay was immunoSEQ multiplex PCR. The sample consists of about half a million clones, 25% to 35% of them appearing once. What was sequenced was naive CD4+ T cells from blood. The receptors were gathered from a man between 18 and 29 years old in good health. Both conserved end residues are part of each CDR3. D genes are given only for firm matches. Clone size is given for some rows only: seen once, a few or many times, or a class if the clone is expanded.

D: NA
V: TRBV25-1
J: TRBJ2-2
size: NA
length: 14
DNA: TGTGCCAGCAGTGATGGGGGGAACACCGGGGAGCTGTTTTTT
CDR3: CASSDGGNTGELFF

D: NA
V: TRBV9
J: TRBJ2-7
size: NA
length: 14
DNA: TGTGCCAGCAGCGTGAGAGGGCAGGAGGGGGAGCAGTACTTC
CDR3: CASSVRGQEGEQYF

D: TRBD1
V: TRBV6-5
J: TRBJ1-5
size: few
length: 15
DNA: TGTGCCAGCAGTTACTCAGGGGGACAGGGTCAGCCCCAGCATTTT
CDR3: CASSYSGGQGQPQHF

D: NA
V: TRBV5-4
J: TRBJ2-5
size: NA
length: 14
DNA: TGTGCCAGCAGCTTGGATAGGGCGCGAGAGACCCAGTACTTC
CDR3: CASSLDRARETQYF

D: NA
V: TRBV9
J: TRBJ2-3
size: few
length: 12
DNA: TGTGCCAGCAGTGCCGTCACAGATACGCAGTATTTT
CDR3: CASSAVTDTQYF

D: TRBD2
V: TRBV5-1
J: TRBJ2-1
size: NA
length: 18
DNA: TGCGCCAGCAGTTTCCCGAGCGGGAGGGCCACCTCCTACAATGAGCAGTTCTTC
CDR3: CASSFPSGRATSYNEQFF

D: NA
V: TRBV9
J: TRBJ2-7
size: NA
length: 18
DNA: TGTGCCAGCAGCGTAGTCCCGCACCTACCGGGACTCTCCTACGAGCAGTACTTC
CDR3: CASSVVPHLPGLSYEQYF

D: TRBD2
V: TRBV7-2
J: TRBJ2-3
size: few
length: 15
DNA: TGTGCCAGCAGCTTAAAGCCGGGAGGGGCAGATACGCAGTATTTT
CDR3: CASSLKPGGADTQYF

D: NA
V: TRBV30
J: TRBJ2-7
size: few
length: 14
DNA: TGTGCCTGGAGGCCCAAGGCCGCTTCCTACGAGCAGTACTTC
CDR3: CAWRPKAASYEQYF

D: TRBD2
V: TRBV5-1
J: TRBJ2-7
size: NA
length: 15
DNA: TGCGCCAGCAGCATCGGACTAGCGGAAGATTACGAGCAGTACTTC
CDR3: CASSIGLAEDYEQYF

D: TRBD2
V: TRBV27
J: TRBJ2-5
size: NA
length: 16
DNA: TGTGCCAGCAGTTTATCGGTGTCTAGCGGGAGGGAGACCCAGTACTTC
CDR3: CASSLSVSSGRETQYF

D: NA
V: TRBV30
J: TRBJ1-2
size: NA
length: 13
DNA: TGTGCCTGGAGTGGAAGAGGGCCCCATGGCTACACCTTC
CDR3: CAWSGRGPHGYTF

D: TRBD2
V: TRBV7-9
J: TRBJ2-4
size: few
length: 16
DNA: TGTGCCAGCAGCCCACGACTAGCGCTAGCCAAAAACATTCAGTACTTC
CDR3: CASSPRLALAKNIQYF

D: NA
V: TRBV5-4
J: TRBJ2-5
size: NA
length: 14
DNA: TGTGCCAGCAGCTCAGAGGGGGGCCGAGAGACCCAGTACTTC
CDR3: CASSSEGGRETQYF

D: NA
V: TRBV19
J: TRBJ1-5
size: few
length: 14
DNA: TGTGCCAGTAGTGCAGGGGATAGCAATCAGCCCCAGCATTTT
CDR3: CASSAGDSNQPQHF

D: TRBD1
V: TRBV7-2
J: TRBJ2-7
size: NA
length: 14
DNA: TGTGCCAGCAGCCCAGACAGGGCAGTTGGCGAGCAGTACTTC
CDR3: CASSPDRAVGEQYF

D: TRBD2
V: TRBV7-2
J: TRBJ2-3
size: NA
length: 18
DNA: TGTGCCAGCAGCTTAGGACTAGCGGGAGGGACCCACGAGGGGACGCAGTATTTT
CDR3: CASSLGLAGGTHEGTQYF

D: TRBD2
V: TRBV6-5
J: TRBJ2-1
size: NA
length: 15
DNA: TGTGCCAGCAGTTACTCCGCAGGGAGGGTCAATGAGCAGTTCTTC
CDR3: CASSYSAGRVNEQFF

D: NA
V: TRBV14
J: TRBJ1-1
size: NA
length: 14
DNA: TGTGCCAGCAGCCAGAGAGACAGGAACACTGAAGCTTTCTTT
CDR3: CASSQRDRNTEAFF

D: TRBD1
V: TRBV19
J: TRBJ2-7
size: NA
length: 14
DNA: TGTGCCAGTAGCCCGGGACAGCGGTCCTACGAGCAGTACTTC
CDR3: CASSPGQRSYEQYF

D: TRBD1
V: TRBV5-1
J: TRBJ2-2
size: NA
length: 17
DNA: TGCGCCAGCAGCTTGGGACCGACAGGGCAGAACACCGGGGAGCTGTTTTTT
CDR3: CASSLGPTGQNTGELFF

D: NA
V: TRBV29-1
J: TRBJ2-1
size: NA
length: 13
DNA: TGCAGCGTTGAAGGAGGGAATCAGGGAATGGGATTCTTC
CDR3: CSVEGGNQGMGFF

D: TRBD1
V: TRBV2
J: TRBJ1-2
size: NA
length: 13
DNA: TGTGCCAGCAGGGAGGACAGGGAGCATGGCTACACCTTC
CDR3: CASREDREHGYTF

D: NA
V: TRBV30
J: TRBJ2-2
size: NA
length: 13
DNA: TGTGCCTGGAGTGAAAGGACGTCCGGGGAGCTGTTTTTT
CDR3: CAWSERTSGELFF

D: TRBD1
V: TRBV30
J: TRBJ1-2
size: NA
length: 13
DNA: TGTGCCTGGAGTGAGGGGACAGCCTATGGCTACACCTTC
CDR3: CAWSEGTAYGYTF

D: TRBD2
V: TRBV7-2
J: TRBJ2-3
size: NA
length: 15
DNA: TGTGCCAGCAGTCGGGGACTAGCGGGAGGGGATACGCAGTATTTT
CDR3: CASSRGLAGGDTQYF

D: TRBD1
V: TRBV30
J: TRBJ2-3
size: NA
length: 16
DNA: TGTGCCTGGAGTGTTCAATGGGACAGGGGCACAGGAACGCAGTATTTT
CDR3: CAWSVQWDRGTGTQYF

D: NA
V: TRBV2
J: TRBJ1-1
size: NA
length: 13
DNA: TGTGCCAGCAGTGAAATCCAGGGTGATGAAGCTTTCTTT
CDR3: CASSEIQGDEAFF

D: NA
V: TRBV7-2
J: TRBJ1-2
size: NA
length: 12
DNA: TGTGCCAGCAGCCCATACAGTTATGGCTACACCTTC
CDR3: CASSPYSYGYTF

D: TRBD2
V: TRBV7-2
J: TRBJ2-6
size: NA
length: 15
DNA: TGTGCCAGCAGCTTGGGAGGGCCTGGGGCCAACGTCCTGACTTTC
CDR3: CASSLGGPGANVLTF

D: NA
V: TRBV4-1
J: TRBJ2-1
size: NA
length: 16
DNA: TGCGCCAGCAGCCAAGTTTTGAGGGGGAGGGGAAATGAGCAGTTCTTC
CDR3: CASSQVLRGRGNEQFF

D: TRBD2
V: TRBV18
J: TRBJ2-7
size: few
length: 12
DNA: TGTGCCAGCTCACCAGGGGGGGACGAGCAGTACTTC
CDR3: CASSPGGDEQYF

D: TRBD1
V: TRBV15
J: TRBJ1-5
size: NA
length: 15
DNA: TGTGCCACCAGCAGAGTGGGACAGGGAGGCCAGCCCCAGCATTTT
CDR3: CATSRVGQGGQPQHF

D: NA
V: TRBV30
J: TRBJ2-1
size: NA
length: 13
DNA: TGTGCCTGGAGCATACAGAGGGGTAGCGAACAGTTCTTC
CDR3: CAWSIQRGSEQFF

D: NA
V: TRBV7-9
J: TRBJ1-2
size: NA
length: 16
DNA: TGTGCCAGCAGCTTAATCGCGGCCAGGGCTAACTATGGCTACACCTTC
CDR3: CASSLIAARANYGYTF

D: NA
V: TRBV15
J: TRBJ2-3
size: NA
length: 14
DNA: TGTGCCACTCCGCCATGCACTAGCACAGATACGCAGTATTTT
CDR3: CATPPCTSTDTQYF

D: NA
V: TRBV30
J: TRBJ1-1
size: NA
length: 13
DNA: TGTGCCTGGAGTATCGGGGGTGGCACTGAAGCTTTCTTT
CDR3: CAWSIGGGTEAFF

D: NA
V: TRBV5-4
J: TRBJ1-2
size: few
length: 11
DNA: TGTGCCAGCAGCCGGGACGGAGGCTACACCTTC
CDR3: CASSRDGGYTF

D: NA
V: TRBV7-2
J: TRBJ2-7
size: NA
length: 15
DNA: TGTGCCAGCAGCCGGGATCTACTCAGGGTCTACGAGCAGTACTTC
CDR3: CASSRDLLRVYEQYF

D: TRBD2
V: TRBV29-1
J: TRBJ2-7
size: few
length: 15
DNA: TGCAGCGTAGGGGACCCTCCAGCGGGACGCTACGAGCAGTACTTC
CDR3: CSVGDPPAGRYEQYF

D: NA
V: TRBV4-1
J: TRBJ2-3
size: NA
length: 13
DNA: TGCGCCAGCAGCCGGTGGGAGTTAGATACGCAGTATTTT
CDR3: CASSRWELDTQYF

D: NA
V: TRBV30
J: TRBJ1-4
size: few
length: 14
DNA: TGTGCCTGGACTTCCTGGGGTACTAATGAAAAACTGTTTTTT
CDR3: CAWTSWGTNEKLFF

D: TRBD2
V: TRBV28
J: TRBJ2-6
size: NA
length: 16
DNA: TGTGCCAGCACCTTAGCGGGGGACTCTGGGGCCAACGTCCTGACTTTC
CDR3: CASTLAGDSGANVLTF

D: NA
V: TRBV18
J: TRBJ1-2
size: NA
length: 13
DNA: TGTGCCAGCTCACCGACCCCGGGTGATGGCTACACCTTC
CDR3: CASSPTPGDGYTF

D: TRBD2
V: TRBV5-1
J: TRBJ2-3
size: NA
length: 18
DNA: TGCGCCAGCAGCTTGGGATCGGGGATACTAGCGGGATCAGATACGCAGTATTTT
CDR3: CASSLGSGILAGSDTQYF

D: TRBD1
V: TRBV7-2
J: TRBJ1-2
size: few
length: 15
DNA: TGTGCCAGCAGCTCAACCTACTACAGGGGGTCTGGCTACACCTTC
CDR3: CASSSTYYRGSGYTF

D: TRBD2
V: TRBV5-1
J: TRBJ2-7
size: few
length: 16
DNA: TGCGCCAGCAGCTTGGGGCTAGCGGATATCTCCTACGAGCAGTACTTC
CDR3: CASSLGLADISYEQYF

D: NA
V: TRBV28
J: TRBJ1-5
size: NA
length: 9
DNA: TGTGCCAGCCCAGAGCCCCAGCATTTT
CDR3: CASPEPQHF

D: TRBD1
V: TRBV2
J: TRBJ1-4
size: NA
length: 14
DNA: TGTGCCAGCAGACCCGGAGGGGGCTATGAAAAACTGTTTTTT
CDR3: CASRPGGGYEKLFF

D: TRBD2
V: TRBV5-1
J: TRBJ2-1
size: NA
length: 17
DNA: TGCGCCAGCAGCCGAGGCACTAGCGGGAGTCCAGGCAATGAGCAGTTCTTC
CDR3: CASSRGTSGSPGNEQFF

D: TRBD2
V: TRBV7-2
J: TRBJ2-3
size: NA
length: 18
DNA: TGTGCCAGCAGCTTAGCTGGGACTAGCGGGTTAAGCACAGATACGCAGTATTTT
CDR3: CASSLAGTSGLSTDTQYF

D: NA
V: TRBV7-2
J: TRBJ2-3
size: few
length: 13
DNA: TGTGCCAGCAGCTTAGAGGTCCCAGATACGCAGTATTTT
CDR3: CASSLEVPDTQYF

D: TRBD1
V: TRBV30
J: TRBJ2-1
size: NA
length: 14
DNA: TGTGCCTGGAGTGCCGGGACAGCTTACAATGAGCAGTTCTTC
CDR3: CAWSAGTAYNEQFF

D: NA
V: TRBV11-3
J: TRBJ2-5
size: NA
length: 16
DNA: TGTGCCAGCAGCTTAGTTTTCCTGCCCCTACAAGAGACCCAGTACTTC
CDR3: CASSLVFLPLQETQYF

D: NA
V: TRBV30
J: TRBJ1-1
size: NA
length: 12
DNA: TGTGCCTCCCGGGCCGTTCGGACTGAAGCTTTCTTT
CDR3: CASRAVRTEAFF

D: TRBD2
V: TRBV30
J: TRBJ2-2
size: few
length: 16
DNA: TGTGCCTGGAGTGTAGCTCTAGCGGGAGTCACCGGGGAGCTGTTTTTT
CDR3: CAWSVALAGVTGELFF

D: NA
V: TRBV30
J: TRBJ1-1
size: NA
length: 13
DNA: TGTGCCTGGAGTAGGCGACAGGACACTGAAGCTTTCTTT
CDR3: CAWSRRQDTEAFF

D: NA
V: TRBV7-3
J: TRBJ2-1
size: few
length: 13
DNA: TGTGCCAGCAGCACCCGGACTGACAATGAGCAGTTCTTC
CDR3: CASSTRTDNEQFF

D: TRBD1
V: TRBV13
J: TRBJ2-7
size: NA
length: 15
DNA: TGTGCCAGCAGCGTCCGCCGGGACAGGGCCTACGAGCAGTACTTC
CDR3: CASSVRRDRAYEQYF

D: NA
V: TRBV30
J: TRBJ1-2
size: NA
length: 13
DNA: TGTGCCTGGAGTGTTCGGCTATGGTACGGCTACACCTTC
CDR3: CAWSVRLWYGYTF